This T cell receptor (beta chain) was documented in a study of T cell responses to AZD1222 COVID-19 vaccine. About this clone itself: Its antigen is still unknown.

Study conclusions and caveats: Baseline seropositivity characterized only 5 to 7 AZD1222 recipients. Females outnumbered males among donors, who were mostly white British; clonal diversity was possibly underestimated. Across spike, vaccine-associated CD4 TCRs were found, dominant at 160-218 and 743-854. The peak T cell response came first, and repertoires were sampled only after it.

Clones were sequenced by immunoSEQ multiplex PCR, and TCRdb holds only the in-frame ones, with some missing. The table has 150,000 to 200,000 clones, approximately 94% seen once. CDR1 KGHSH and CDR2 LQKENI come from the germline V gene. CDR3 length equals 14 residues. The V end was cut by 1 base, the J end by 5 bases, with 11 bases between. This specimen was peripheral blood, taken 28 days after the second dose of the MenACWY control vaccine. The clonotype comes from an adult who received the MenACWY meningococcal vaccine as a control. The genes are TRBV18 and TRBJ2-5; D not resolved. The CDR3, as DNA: TGTGCCAGCTCACCACTCGGCAGCCCGGAGACCCAGTACTTC. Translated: CASSPLGSPETQYF.